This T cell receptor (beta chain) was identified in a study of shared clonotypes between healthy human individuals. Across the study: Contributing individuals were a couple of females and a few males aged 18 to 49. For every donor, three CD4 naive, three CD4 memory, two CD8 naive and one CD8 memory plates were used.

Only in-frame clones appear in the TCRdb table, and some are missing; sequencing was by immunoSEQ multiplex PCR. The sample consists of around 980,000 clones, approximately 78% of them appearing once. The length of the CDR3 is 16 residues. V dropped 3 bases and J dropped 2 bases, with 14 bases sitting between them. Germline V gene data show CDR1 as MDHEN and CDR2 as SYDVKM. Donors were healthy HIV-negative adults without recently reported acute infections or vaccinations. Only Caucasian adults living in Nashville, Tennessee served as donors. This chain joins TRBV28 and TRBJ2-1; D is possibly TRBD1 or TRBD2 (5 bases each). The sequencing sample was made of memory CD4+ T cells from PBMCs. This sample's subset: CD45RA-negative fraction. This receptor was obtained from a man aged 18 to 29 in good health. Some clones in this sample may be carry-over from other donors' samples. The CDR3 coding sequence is TGTGCCAGCAGTTTCAGGATCCTGGGGGCCTACAATGAGCAGTTCTTC. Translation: CASSFRILGAYNEQFF.